This TCR beta chain stems from a study of Tregs in tolerant kidney transplant recipients. TCRdb keeps only in-frame clones here, not all; method: immunoSEQ multiplex PCR. The sample lists 4,000 to 5,500 clones; 35% to 50% were seen once. For this clone: Its antigen is not known.

Germline lookup yields CDR1 LNHDA and CDR2 SQIVND (reference sequence). Trimming cost V 5 bases and J 6 bases, with 12 bases left between them. The CDR3 sequence is 13 residues long. This chain connects TRBV19 to TRBJ2-3, with D possibly being TRBD1 (5 bases). Sequenced material: CD8+ T cells from blood cultured with allogeneic cells. This clonotype originated in a human donor in good health. CDR3 nucleotides: TGTGCCAGTAGTTTCGGAGCAGGGGATACGCAGTATTTT. It translates to CASSFGAGDTQYF.